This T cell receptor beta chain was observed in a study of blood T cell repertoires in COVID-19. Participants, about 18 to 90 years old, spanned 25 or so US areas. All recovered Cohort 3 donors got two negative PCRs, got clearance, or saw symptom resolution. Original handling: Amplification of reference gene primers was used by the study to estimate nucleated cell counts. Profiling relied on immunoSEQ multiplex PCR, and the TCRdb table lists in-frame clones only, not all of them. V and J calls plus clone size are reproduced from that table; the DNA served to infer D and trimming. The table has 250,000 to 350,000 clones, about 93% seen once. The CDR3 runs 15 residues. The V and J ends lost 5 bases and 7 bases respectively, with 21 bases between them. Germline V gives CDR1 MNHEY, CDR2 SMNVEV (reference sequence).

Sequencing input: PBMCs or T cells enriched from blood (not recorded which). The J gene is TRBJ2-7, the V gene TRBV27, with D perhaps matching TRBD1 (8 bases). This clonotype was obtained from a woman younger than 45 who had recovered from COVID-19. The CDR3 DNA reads TGTGCCAGCAGTAGAGCGGGACAGGTCCTTGAGGAGCAGTACTTC. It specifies CASSRAGQVLEEQYF.